Shown below are 10 T cell receptor beta chains from a single sample sequenced in a study of radiotherapy plus CTLA-4 blockade in lung cancer. The protocol was immunoSEQ multiplex PCR, while the TCRdb copy is restricted to in-frame clones and leaves out a portion. The sample carries 90,000 or so clones, 83% recorded once. The sequencing here drew on peripheral blood, taken from a patient treated with radiotherapy plus ipilimumab. The source of these receptors is a human donor with non-small cell lung cancer who had stable disease on radiotherapy plus ipilimumab.

The chain is built from TRBV18 and TRBJ2-5; the D gene could be TRBD1 or TRBD2 (5 bases each). Trimming pared 7 bases from V and 5 bases from J, leaving 11 bases between. Germline V gene sequence: CDR1 KGHSH, CDR2 LQKENI. This CDR3 comprises 12 residues. CDR3 nucleotides: TGTGCCAGCTGGGACCGAGCGGAGACCCAGTACTTC. It translates to CASWDRAETQYF.

The V call is TRBV7-8, the J call TRBJ1-1; D gene unclear. The CDR3 has 14 amino acids. V gave up 1 base and J gave up 1 base, with 7 bases separating them. Germline CDR1 SGHVS, CDR2 FQNEAQ. This CDR3 is CASSLGPGNTEAFF. CDR3 nucleotides: TGTGCCAGCAGCTTAGGTCCAGGGAACACTGAAGCTTTCTTT. Combining the CDR3 with reference TRBV7-8 and TRBJ1-1 gives the whole variable domain GAGVSQSPRYKVAKRGQDVALRCDPISGHVSLFWYQQALGQGPEFLTYFQNEAQLDKSGLPSDRFFAERPEGSVSTLKIQRTQQEDSAVYLCASSLGPGNTEAFFGQGTRLTVV.

This chain uses TRBV18 with TRBJ1-3, with D uncertain. V lost 0 bases and J lost 4, with 10 bases in between. In germline, CDR1 is KGHSH, CDR2 LQKENI. The CDR3 is 15 residues long. CDR3 protein: CASSPPTGRGNTIYF. The CDR3 bases are TGTGCCAGCTCACCACCTACTGGACGAGGAAACACCATATATTTT.

The genes are TRBV7-9 and TRBJ2-1; no reliable D call. CDR1 and CDR2 from the germline V gene are SEHNR and FQNEAQ (reference sequence). Between the trimmed V and J ends, which lost 7 bases and 15 bases, there was a span of 13 bases. The CDR3 is made up of 10 amino acids. The CDR3 here is CASTGPPRFF. The CDR3, as DNA: TGTGCCAGCACCGGACCCCCGCGGTTCTTC. Full variable domain (rest looked up from reference TRBV7-9 and TRBJ2-1): DTGVSQNPRHKITKRGQNVTFRCDPISEHNRLYWYRQTLGQGPEFLTYFQNEAQLEKSRLLSDRFSAERPKGSFSTLEIQRTEQGDSAMYLCASTGPPRFFGPGTRLTVL.

The chain carries TRBV29-1 and TRBJ1-2, with TRBD1 identical over 10 bases. Trimming cost V 6 bases and J 8 bases; bases outside gene matches: 9. CDR1 SQVTM and CDR2 ANQGSEA come from the germline V gene. The length of the CDR3 is 13 residues. The chain's CDR3 is CSVSTGGAGGYTF. The CDR3 coding sequence is TGCAGCGTCTCGACAGGGGGCGCGGGGGGCTACACCTTC.

The chain combines TRBV19 with TRBJ1-1; 8 bases match TRBD1. J lost 0 bases, V lost 4 bases, and 7 bases had no gene match. This CDR3 spans 16 amino acids. Germline V gene data show CDR1 as LNHDA and CDR2 as SQIVND (reference sequence). In nucleotides, the CDR3 is TGTGCCAGTAGTAGAGACAGGGGTCCTATGAACACTGAAGCTTTCTTT. Residues: CASSRDRGPMNTEAFF.

CDR3 coding DNA: TGTGCCAGCAGCCTCACGGGGACTGAGCAGTTCTTC. Encoded protein: CASSLTGTEQFF. This rearrangement joins TRBV7-6 to TRBJ2-1; D assignment may be TRBD1 or TRBD2 (5 bases each). The CDR3 extends over 12 amino acids. The germline V and J ends were trimmed by 5 bases and 9 bases, with 11 bases remaining between them. The germline V gene encodes CDR1 SGHVS and CDR2 FNYEAQ.

This clone came up once. The rearrangement links TRBV28 to TRBJ2-4; D is undetermined. V was pared by 7 bases and J by 0 bases, with 10 bases between. Germline CDR1 MDHEN, CDR2 SYDVKM. The CDR3 spans 14 residues. CDR3 in DNA: TGTGCCAGCACTAAGAGCTTAGCCAAAAACATTCAGTACTTC. Protein product: CASTKSLAKNIQYF.

DNA of the CDR3: TGTGCCAGTAGCGCGGCAGGGACCTACGAGCAGTACTTC. Its translation is CASSAAGTYEQYF. The chain carries TRBV19 and TRBJ2-7, with a possible D match to TRBD1 (5 bases). The V end lost 6 bases, the J end lost 2 bases, and 11 bases lay between the germline ends. The CDR3 is 13 amino acids. CDR1 and CDR2 from the germline V gene are LNHDA and SQIVND (reference sequence).

This chain connects TRBV28 to TRBJ2-7; 9 bases are a match to TRBD2. V gave up 5 bases and J gave up 4 bases; unmatched junction bases: 12. The CDR3 loop spans 16 amino acids. The germline gives CDR1 MDHEN, CDR2 SYDVKM. Here the CDR3 DNA reads TGTGCCAGCAGTACCCCCTGGGCTAGCGGGAAATACGAGCAGTACTTC. Protein sequence: CASSTPWASGKYEQYF.